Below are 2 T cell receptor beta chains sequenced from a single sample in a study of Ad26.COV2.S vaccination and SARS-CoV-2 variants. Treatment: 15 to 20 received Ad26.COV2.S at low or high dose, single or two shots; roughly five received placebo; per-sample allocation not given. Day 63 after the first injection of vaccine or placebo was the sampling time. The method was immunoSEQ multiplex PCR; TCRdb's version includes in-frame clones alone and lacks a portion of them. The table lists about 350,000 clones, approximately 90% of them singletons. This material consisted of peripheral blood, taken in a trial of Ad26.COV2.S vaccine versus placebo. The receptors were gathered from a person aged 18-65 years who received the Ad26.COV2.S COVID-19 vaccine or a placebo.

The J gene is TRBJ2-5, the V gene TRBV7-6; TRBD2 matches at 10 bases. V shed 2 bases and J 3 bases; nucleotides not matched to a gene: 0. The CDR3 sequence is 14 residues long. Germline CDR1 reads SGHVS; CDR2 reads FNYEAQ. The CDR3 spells CASSLLAGEETQYF. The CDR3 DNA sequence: TGTGCCAGCAGCTTACTAGCGGGGGAAGAGACCCAGTACTTC.

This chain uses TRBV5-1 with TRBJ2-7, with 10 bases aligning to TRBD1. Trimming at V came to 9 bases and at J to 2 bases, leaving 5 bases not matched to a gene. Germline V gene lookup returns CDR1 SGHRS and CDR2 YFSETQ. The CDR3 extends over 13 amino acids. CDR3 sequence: CATRQGAAYEQYF. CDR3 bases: TGCGCCACAAGACAGGGGGCAGCCTACGAGCAGTACTTC.